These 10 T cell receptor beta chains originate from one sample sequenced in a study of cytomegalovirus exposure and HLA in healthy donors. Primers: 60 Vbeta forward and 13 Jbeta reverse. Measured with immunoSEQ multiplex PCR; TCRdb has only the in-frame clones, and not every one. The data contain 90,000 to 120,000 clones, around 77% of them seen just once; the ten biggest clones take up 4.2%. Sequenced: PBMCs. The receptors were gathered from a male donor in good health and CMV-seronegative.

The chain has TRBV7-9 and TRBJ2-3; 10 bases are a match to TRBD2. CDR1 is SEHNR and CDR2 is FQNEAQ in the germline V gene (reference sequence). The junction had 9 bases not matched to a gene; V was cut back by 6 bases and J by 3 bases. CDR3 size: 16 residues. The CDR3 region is CASRKREGRRTDTQYF. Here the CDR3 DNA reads TGTGCCAGCAGAAAGCGGGAGGGCCGAAGAACAGATACGCAGTATTTT.

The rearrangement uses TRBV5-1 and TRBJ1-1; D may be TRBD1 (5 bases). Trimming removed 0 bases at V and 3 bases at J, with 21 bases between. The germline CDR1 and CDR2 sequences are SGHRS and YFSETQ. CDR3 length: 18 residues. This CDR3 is CASSLGGVMGLAHTEAFF. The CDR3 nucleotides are TGCGCCAGCAGCTTGGGGGGGGTGATGGGCCTAGCCCACACTGAAGCTTTCTTT.

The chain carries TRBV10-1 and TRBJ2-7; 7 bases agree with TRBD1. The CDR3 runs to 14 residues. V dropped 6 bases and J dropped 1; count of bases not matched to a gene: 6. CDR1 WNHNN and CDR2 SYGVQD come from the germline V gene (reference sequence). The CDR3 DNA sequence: TGCGCCAGCAGGCCGGACAGGAAGTCCTACGAGCAGTACTTC. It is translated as CASRPDRKSYEQYF.

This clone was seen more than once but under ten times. The CDR3 loop is CASRGDTTFSGANVLTF. The CDR3 coding sequence is TGTGCCAGCAGAGGGGACACAACCTTCTCTGGGGCCAACGTCCTGACTTTC. The V call is TRBV7-9, the J call TRBJ2-6; D may be TRBD1 (6 bases). Per the germline V gene, CDR1 is SEHNR and CDR2 is FQNEAQ (reference sequence). V lost 6 bases and J lost 0, with 15 bases in between. The CDR3 is 17 amino acids.

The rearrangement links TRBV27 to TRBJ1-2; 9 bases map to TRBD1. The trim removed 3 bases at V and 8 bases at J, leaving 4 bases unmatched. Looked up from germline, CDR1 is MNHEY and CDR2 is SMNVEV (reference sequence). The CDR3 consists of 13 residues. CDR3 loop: CASSFTGGQGYTF. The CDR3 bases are TGTGCCAGCAGTTTTACAGGGGGCCAGGGCTACACCTTC.

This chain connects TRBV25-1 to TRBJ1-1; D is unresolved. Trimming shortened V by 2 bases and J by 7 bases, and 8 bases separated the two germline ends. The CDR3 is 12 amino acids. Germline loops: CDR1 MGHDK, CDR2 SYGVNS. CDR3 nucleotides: TGTGCCAGCAGTGAACTGGGCCTTGAAGCTTTCTTT. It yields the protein CASSELGLEAFF.

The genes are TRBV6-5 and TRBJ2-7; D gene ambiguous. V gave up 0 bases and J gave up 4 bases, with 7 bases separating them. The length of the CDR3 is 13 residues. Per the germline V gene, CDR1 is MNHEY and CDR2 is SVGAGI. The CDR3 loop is CASSYSADYEQYF. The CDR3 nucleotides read TGTGCCAGCAGTTACTCGGCCGATTACGAGCAGTACTTC.

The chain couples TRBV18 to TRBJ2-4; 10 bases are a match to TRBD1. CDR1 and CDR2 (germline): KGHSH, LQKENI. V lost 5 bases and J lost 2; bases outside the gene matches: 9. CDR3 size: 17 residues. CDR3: CASSSTGGTFSKNIQYF. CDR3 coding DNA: TGTGCCAGCTCATCGACAGGGGGCACGTTCTCCAAAAACATTCAGTACTTC.

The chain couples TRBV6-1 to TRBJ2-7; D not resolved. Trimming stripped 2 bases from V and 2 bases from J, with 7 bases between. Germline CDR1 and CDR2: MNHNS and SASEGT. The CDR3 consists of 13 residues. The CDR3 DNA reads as TGTGCCAGCAGTGAAACTGAAGCCTACGAGCAGTACTTC. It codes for CASSETEAYEQYF.

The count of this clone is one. The CDR3 here is CASSLGRTEAFF. CDR3 DNA: TGCGCCAGCAGCTTGGGCAGGACTGAAGCTTTCTTT. The chain links TRBV5-1 to TRBJ1-1; D gene unclear. Germline CDR1 SGHRS, CDR2 YFSETQ. V was shortened by 0 bases and J by 5 bases, with 5 bases between the two germline ends. The CDR3 spans 12 residues.